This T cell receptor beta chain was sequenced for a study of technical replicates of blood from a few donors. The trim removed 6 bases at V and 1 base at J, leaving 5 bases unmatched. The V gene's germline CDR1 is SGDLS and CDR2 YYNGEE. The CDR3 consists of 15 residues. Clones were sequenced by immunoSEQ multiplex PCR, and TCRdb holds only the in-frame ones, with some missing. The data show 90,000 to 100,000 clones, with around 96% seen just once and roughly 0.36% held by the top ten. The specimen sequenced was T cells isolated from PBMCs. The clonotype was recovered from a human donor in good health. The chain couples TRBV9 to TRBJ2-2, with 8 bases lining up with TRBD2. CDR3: CASTTTSGNTGELFF. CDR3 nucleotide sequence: TGTGCCAGCACTACCACTAGCGGGAACACCGGGGAGCTGTTTTTT.